Described below is a single T cell receptor beta chain sequence and its context. The antigen remains unidentified. The entry originates in a study of shared clonotypes between healthy human individuals. Profiled with immunoSEQ multiplex PCR; TCRdb holds only in-frame clones, not every one. The sample records hundreds of thousands of clones, more than 85% being singletons. This CDR3 has 15 amino acids. V lost 4 bases and J lost 5, with 18 bases in between. The germline V gene has CDR1 SGHVS and CDR2 FQNEAQ. Study-level findings and limits: The study drew on few donors, limiting represented genetic and exposure-history diversity. Large depth notwithstanding, sorted-subset sequencing proved incomplete by rarefaction.

The naive CD8 fraction comprised CD45RO-negative cells positively selected for CCR7 and excluded terminally differentiated effector memory CD45RA+ cells. Healthy and HIV-negative, the adult donors had no recent acute infections or vaccinations. The V call is TRBV7-8, the J call TRBJ2-7, with D possibly called TRBD1 or TRBD2 (5 bases each). This receptor was taken from a man younger than 40 in good health. Sequenced input: naive CD8+ T cells sorted from blood. The CDR3 nucleotides are TGTGCCAGCAGCTCCCGGCGGGCAGGGACCCACGAGCAGTACTTC. As protein: CASSSRRAGTHEQYF. Supplemented by reference TRBV7-8 and TRBJ2-7, the full variable domain reads GAGVSQSPRYKVAKRGQDVALRCDPISGHVSLFWYQQALGQGPEFLTYFQNEAQLDKSGLPSDRFFAERPEGSVSTLKIQRTQQEDSAVYLCASSSRRAGTHEQYFGPGTRLTVT.